This TCR beta chain was captured in a study of patients and donors after allogeneic stem cell transplantation. V was shortened by 3 bases and J by 3 bases, with 11 bases between the two germline ends. The CDR3 runs to 14 residues. The germline CDR1 and CDR2 sequences are DFQATT and SNEGSKA (reference sequence). This clonotype was seen a handful of times. TCRdb used MiXCR to reprocess the RT-PCR reads, holding one entry per CDR3 protein. The sample comprises 150,000 to 200,000 distinct CDR3 sequences, about 24% of which are singletons, and roughly 26% rests with the top ten. This sequence was found in a human donor who was either an allogeneic HSCT recipient or a stem cell or donor lymphocyte infusion donor (not recorded which). It is not recorded whose cells these are; they may come from a transplant donor. Sequencing used blood, either unsorted or a sorted T cell fraction (not recorded which). J is TRBJ2-2 and V is TRBV20-1; TRBD2 is a possible D gene (6 bases). This chain's CDR3 is CSARLGRYTGELFF. CDR3 nucleotides: TGCAGTGCTAGGCTAGGGAGGTACACCGGGGAGCTGTTTTTT.